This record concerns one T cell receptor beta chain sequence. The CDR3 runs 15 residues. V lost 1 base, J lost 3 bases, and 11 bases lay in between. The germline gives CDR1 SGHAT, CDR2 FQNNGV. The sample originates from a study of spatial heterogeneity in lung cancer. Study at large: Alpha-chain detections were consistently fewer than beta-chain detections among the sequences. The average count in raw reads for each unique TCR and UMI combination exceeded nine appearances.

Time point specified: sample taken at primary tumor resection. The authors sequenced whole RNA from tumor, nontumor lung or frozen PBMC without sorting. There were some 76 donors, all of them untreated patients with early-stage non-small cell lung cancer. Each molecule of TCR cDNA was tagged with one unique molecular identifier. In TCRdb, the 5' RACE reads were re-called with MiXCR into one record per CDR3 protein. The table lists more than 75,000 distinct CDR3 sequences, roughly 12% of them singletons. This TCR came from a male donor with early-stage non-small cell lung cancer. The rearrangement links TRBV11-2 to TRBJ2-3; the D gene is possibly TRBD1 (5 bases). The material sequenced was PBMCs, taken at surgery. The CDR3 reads CASSLVGARTDTQYF. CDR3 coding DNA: TGTGCCAGCAGCTTAGTTGGGGCCAGAACAGATACGCAGTATTTT.